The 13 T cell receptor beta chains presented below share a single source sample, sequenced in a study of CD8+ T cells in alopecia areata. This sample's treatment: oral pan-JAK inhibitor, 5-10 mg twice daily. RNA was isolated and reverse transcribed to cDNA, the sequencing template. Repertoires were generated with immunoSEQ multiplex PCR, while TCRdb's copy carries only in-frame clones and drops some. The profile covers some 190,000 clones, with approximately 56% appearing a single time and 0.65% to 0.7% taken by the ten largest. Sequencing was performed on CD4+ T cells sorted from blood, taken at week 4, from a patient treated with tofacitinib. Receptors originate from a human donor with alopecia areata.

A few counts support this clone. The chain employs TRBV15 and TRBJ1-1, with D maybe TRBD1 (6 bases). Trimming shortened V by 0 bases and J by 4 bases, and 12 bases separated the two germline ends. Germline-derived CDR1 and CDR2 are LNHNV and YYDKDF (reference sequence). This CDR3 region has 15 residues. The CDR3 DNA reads TGTGCCACCAGCAGAGAGAGGACAGTGTTCACTGAAGCTTTCTTT. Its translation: CATSRERTVFTEAFF. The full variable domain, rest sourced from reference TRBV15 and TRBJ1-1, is DAMVIQNPRYQVTQFGKPVTLSCSQTLNHNVMYWYQQKSSQAPKLLFHYYDKDFNNEADTPDNFQSRRPNTSFCFLDIRSPGLGDTAMYLCATSRERTVFTEAFFGQGTRLTVV.

CDR3 amino acids: CASSLDHTQQYF. CDR3 coding DNA: TGCGCCAGCAGCTTGGACCATACGCAGCAGTACTTC. V and J are TRBV5-1 and TRBJ2-7; no clear D gene. Per germline, CDR1 SGHRS and CDR2 YFSETQ. Trimming removed 0 bases at V and 8 bases at J, with 9 bases between. This CDR3 is 12 amino acids long.

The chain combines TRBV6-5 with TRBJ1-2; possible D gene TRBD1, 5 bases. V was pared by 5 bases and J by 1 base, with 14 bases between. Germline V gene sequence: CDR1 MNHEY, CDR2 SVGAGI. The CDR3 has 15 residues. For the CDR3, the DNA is TGTGCCAGCAGTAAGATTGGGGCGCTTAACTATGGCTACACCTTC. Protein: CASSKIGALNYGYTF.

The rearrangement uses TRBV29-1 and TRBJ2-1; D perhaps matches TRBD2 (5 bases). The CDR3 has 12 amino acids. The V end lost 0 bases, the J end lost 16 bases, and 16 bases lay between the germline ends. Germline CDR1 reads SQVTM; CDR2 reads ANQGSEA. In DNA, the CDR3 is TGCAGCGTTGAAGATCCGAAGGGTCCGGGATTCTTC. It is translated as CSVEDPKGPGFF.

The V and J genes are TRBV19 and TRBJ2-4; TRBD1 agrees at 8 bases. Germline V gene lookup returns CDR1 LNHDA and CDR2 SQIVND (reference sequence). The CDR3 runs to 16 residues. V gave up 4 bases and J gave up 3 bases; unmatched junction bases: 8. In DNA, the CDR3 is TGTGCCAGTAGTACTCGGACAGGGTTAGTCAAAAACATTCAGTACTTC. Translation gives CASSTRTGLVKNIQYF.

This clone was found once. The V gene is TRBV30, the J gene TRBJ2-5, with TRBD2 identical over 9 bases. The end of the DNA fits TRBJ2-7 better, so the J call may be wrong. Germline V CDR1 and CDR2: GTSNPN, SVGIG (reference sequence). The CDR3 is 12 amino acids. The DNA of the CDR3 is TGTGCCTGGAGGACTAGCGGATACGAGCAGTACTTC. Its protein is CAWRTSGYEQYF.

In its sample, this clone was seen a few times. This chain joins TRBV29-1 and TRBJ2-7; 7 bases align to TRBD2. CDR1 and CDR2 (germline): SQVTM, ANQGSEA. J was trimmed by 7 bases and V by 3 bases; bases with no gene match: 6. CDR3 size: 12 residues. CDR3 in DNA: TGCAGCGTTGATAGCGGGTTGAGAGAGCAGTACTTC. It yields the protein CSVDSGLREQYF.

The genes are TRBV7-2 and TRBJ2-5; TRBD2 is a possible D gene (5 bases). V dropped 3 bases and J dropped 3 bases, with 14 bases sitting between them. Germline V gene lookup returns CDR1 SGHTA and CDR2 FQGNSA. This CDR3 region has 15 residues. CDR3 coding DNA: TGTGCCAGCAGCTTCTCAACTGTGGGAGAAGAGACCCAGTACTTC. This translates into CASSFSTVGEETQYF.

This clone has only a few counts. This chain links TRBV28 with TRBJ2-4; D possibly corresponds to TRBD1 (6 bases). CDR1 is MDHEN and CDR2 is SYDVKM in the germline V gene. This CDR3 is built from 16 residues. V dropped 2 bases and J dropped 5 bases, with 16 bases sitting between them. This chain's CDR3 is CASSLPPKGQQNIQYF. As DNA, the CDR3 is TGTGCCAGCAGTTTACCGCCGAAAGGACAGCAAAACATTCAGTACTTC.

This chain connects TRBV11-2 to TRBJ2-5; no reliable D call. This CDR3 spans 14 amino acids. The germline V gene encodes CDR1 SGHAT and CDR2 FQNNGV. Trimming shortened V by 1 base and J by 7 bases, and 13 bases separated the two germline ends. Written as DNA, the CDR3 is TGTGCCAGCAGCTTAGTGGTTCTGTTGGGGACCCAGTACTTC. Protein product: CASSLVVLLGTQYF.

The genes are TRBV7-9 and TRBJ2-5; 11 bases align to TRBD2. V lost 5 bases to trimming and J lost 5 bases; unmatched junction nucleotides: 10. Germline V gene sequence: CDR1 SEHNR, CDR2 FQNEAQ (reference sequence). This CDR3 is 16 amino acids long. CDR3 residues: CASSAGLAAGVETQYF. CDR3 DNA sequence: TGTGCCAGCAGCGCGGGACTAGCGGCTGGGGTGGAGACCCAGTACTTC.

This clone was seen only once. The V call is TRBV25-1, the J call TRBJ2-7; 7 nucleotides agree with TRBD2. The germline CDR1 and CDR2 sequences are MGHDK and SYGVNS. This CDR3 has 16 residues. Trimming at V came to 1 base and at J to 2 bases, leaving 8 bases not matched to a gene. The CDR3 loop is CASSEFTSGNPYEQYF. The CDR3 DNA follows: TGTGCCAGCAGTGAATTTACCAGCGGGAATCCCTACGAGCAGTACTTC.

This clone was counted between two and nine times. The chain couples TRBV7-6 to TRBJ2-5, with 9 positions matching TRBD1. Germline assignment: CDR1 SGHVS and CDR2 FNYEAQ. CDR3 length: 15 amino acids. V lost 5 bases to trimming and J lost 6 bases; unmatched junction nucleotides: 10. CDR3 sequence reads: CASSALTGGGKTQYF. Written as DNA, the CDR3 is TGTGCCAGCAGCGCACTGACAGGGGGGGGTAAGACCCAGTACTTC.